The source of this TCR beta chain is a study of T cells in Graves' hyperthyroidism and ophthalmopathy (dated by TCRdb to between 2017 and 2020). For context, the study as a whole: Peripheral blood was sampled at the time of initial diagnosis, prior to any treatment. To identify distinguishing TCR V-J signatures, a discovery cohort of roughly 100 patients was used, comprising 40 to 45 with Graves' ophthalmopathy and 57 with stable Graves' hyperthyroidism. Prospective prediction of ophthalmopathy was tested in an independent validation cohort consisting of fewer than 20 hyperthyroidism patients and about 17 patients who later progressed to ophthalmopathy. The approximately 100 discovery patients were divided at random into training and test sets in a 7:3 ratio. In addition, the study compared T-cell repertoires in thyroid tissue and in blood from 6 or 7 Graves' hyperthyroidism patients. After blood sampling, hyperthyroidism patients were treated with methimazole at a starting dose of 30 mg daily, and ophthalmopathy patients were treated with high-dose intravenous methylprednisolone. According to the paper, TCR Vbeta CDR3 sequencing was carried out on about 140 peripheral blood samples, which came from about 45 ophthalmopathy, around 74 hyperthyroidism and about 17 progressor patients. Study-wide conclusions, independent of this receptor: Ophthalmopathy was separated from stable hyperthyroidism by a 13 V-J signature model, with around 90% sensitivity and approximately 81% specificity obtained in cross-validation and 80%/75% obtained in testing. In validation, the model predicted progression to ophthalmopathy a median of about 6.8 months before onset, with approximately 68% sensitivity and about 72% specificity. No statistical method was used to set the sample size in advance, and investigators knew the group allocation. Most expanded thyroid clonotypes (frequency above 0.001) were also found in blood, which suggests that blood repertoires may mirror thyroid immune responses.

The germline V gene encodes CDR1 LGHDT and CDR2 YNNKEL (reference sequence). Trimming removed 5 bases from V and 5 bases from J; the gene matches leave 7 bases unexplained. Termini included, the CDR3 measures 14 amino acids. Only the CDR3 portion is preserved as DNA: 42 bases, with reading frame beginning at the first base. In the ophthalmopathy patients, disease was moderately to severely active, with a Clinical Activity Score of 3 or more, a NOSPECS grade of 4 or more, and a duration of less than 3 months. The study excluded patients with uncontrolled infections, other autoimmune diseases, pregnancy or lactation. Diagnoses were established on the basis of clinical symptoms, serum thyroxine and TRAb, thyroid ultrasound, and orbital computed tomography. Ficoll-Paque density gradient centrifugation was used to isolate PBMCs from 8.5 to 10 ml of fresh peripheral blood. Total RNA was extracted with Trizol reagent, and quality was checked on an Agilent 2100 Bioanalyzer.

The TCR beta CDR3 regions were amplified from the RNA transcripts. A first-round RT-PCR of the TCR CDR3 used the HTBI primer set with the Qiagen OneStep RT-PCR kit. Libraries were constructed in a second round of multiplex PCR, after which size selection and purification were carried out. Libraries were sequenced paired-end with 100 bp reads on an Illumina HiSeq2000. The study's own analysis went as follows. Raw data were processed with SOAPnuke, discarding reads with adapters, uncalled bases, mean Phred below 15, or no exact constant-primer or identifier match. High-quality paired reads were merged using COPE v1.2.5, and each unique nucleotide sequence was defined as a clonotype. MiTCR v1.1 was used to align the clonotypes against IMGT TRBV, TRBD and TRBJ reference segments. Only V-J combinations with frequency above 0.0001, covering roughly 99% of repertoires, were analysed. A TCS score was defined as the ratio of F50 (clonal expansion) to E x V (chaos), with BLOSUM62-based TCRdist applied between CDR3 peptides within each V-J. Welch's t-statistics and random forest reduced around 550 V-J features to 10 to 15, which were used in a naive Bayes classifier (R e1071). Clones were called with MiXCR by TCRdb after fastp trimmed the public reads at Q25, and only in-frame beta chains were retained. Rows matching on CDR3 protein sequence are summarized as one entry with the most common DNA and genes. These V and J calls rely on TCRdb rather than the paper's analysis. This sample comprises around 340,000 distinct CDR3 sequences, 18% of them detected only once. Less than 20% of the sample is in the top ten clones.

Points on this clonotype: The antigen it binds to is not known. A much larger clone is a single base away; this may be a read error. As the CDR3 is not closed by the conserved phenylalanine or tryptophan, this likely results from a read error.

The sample taken for sequencing was blood. This sequence originates from a woman between 40 and 55 years old with Graves' ophthalmopathy. The chain was built from TRBV3-1 and TRBJ2-7; TRBD1 agrees with 9 junctional bases. The CDR3 amino acid sequence is: CASSYGTGNDEQYI. The DNA sequence reads TGTGCCAGCAGCTACGGGACAGGGAACGACGAGCAGTACATC.